This entry describes one T cell receptor beta chain. The germline CDR1 and CDR2 sequences are SGDLS and YYNGEE. V lost 0 bases and J 6 bases, leaving 6 bases between the germline ends. The length of the CDR3 is 12 residues. Data came from immunoSEQ multiplex PCR; TCRdb stores just in-frame clones and leaves some out. The table includes roughly 100,000 clones, 70% to 90% detected once. The sample originates from a study of blood T cell repertoires in COVID-19. This clonotype was obtained from a man aged 45-60 years in a cohort sampled during active COVID-19. The J gene is TRBJ1-2, the V gene TRBV9, with a possible D match to TRBD1 (5 bases). The source material was peripheral blood. The CDR3: CASSVVGHGYTF. For the CDR3, the DNA is TGTGCCAGCAGCGTAGTGGGGCATGGCTACACCTTC.